A single sample is the source of the 21 T cell receptor beta chains below, sequenced in a study of T cell responses to AZD1222 COVID-19 vaccine. Assay used: immunoSEQ multiplex PCR; TCRdb lists only in-frame clones, some missing. The table includes under 200,000 clones, around 92% detected once. Sequencing was performed on peripheral blood, taken on day 0 of AZD1222 vaccination. The receptors were sampled from an adult in good health.

This clone was picked up a small number of times. V gene TRBV18 combines with J gene TRBJ2-7; a possible D gene is TRBD1 (6 bases). Trimming left V 1 base short and J 6 bases short, with 10 bases between. The CDR3 consists of 13 residues. CDR1 is KGHSH and CDR2 is LQKENI in the germline V gene. The CDR3 protein is CASSPHRDGEQYF. The CDR3 DNA is TGTGCCAGCTCACCACACAGGGACGGCGAGCAGTACTTC.

The genes are TRBV6-2 or TRBV6-3 and TRBJ2-5, with 7 bases that match TRBD2. The germline V gene has CDR1 MNHEY and CDR2 SVGEGT. Unmatched junction bases numbered 11, after V lost 0 bases and J lost 4 bases. The CDR3 contains 17 residues. CDR3 loop: CASSYSNGRHSTETQYF. The CDR3, as DNA: TGTGCCAGCAGTTACTCGAACGGGAGGCATTCCACAGAGACCCAGTACTTC.

V gene TRBV6-1 combines with J gene TRBJ1-4; a weak D match, TRBD1 (5 bases). Trimming removed 2 bases from V and 4 bases from J, with 11 bases in between. The V gene's germline CDR1 is MNHNS and CDR2 SASEGT. CDR3 length equals 15 residues. CDR3: CASSEPPGINEKLFF. The DNA for the CDR3 is TGTGCCAGCAGTGAACCCCCAGGGATTAATGAAAAACTGTTTTTT.

As concerns this clone: Sequence at one end of the junction differs from germline and may be a read error. The V gene is TRBV5-1, the J gene TRBJ1-5; D call uncertain. This CDR3 has 14 residues. Germline CDR1 reads SGHRS; CDR2 reads YFSETQ. The CDR3 protein is CASSLGGMGQPQHF. The CDR3 region has the DNA TGCGCCAGCAGTTTGGGAGGGATGGGGCAGCCCCAGCATTTT.

This clone appeared a single time. The chain combines TRBV4-1 with TRBJ1-5; D might be TRBD1 (5 bases). CDR3 length: 16 amino acids. The germline gives CDR1 MGHRA, CDR2 YSYEKL. Trimming removed 0 bases at V and 2 bases at J, with 11 bases between. The CDR3 reads CASSQDGAGGNQPQHF. CDR3 DNA: TGCGCCAGCAGCCAAGACGGGGCAGGAGGCAATCAGCCCCAGCATTTT.

This sequence joins TRBV7-8 and TRBJ2-7; 8 nucleotides match TRBD1. CDR1 is SGHVS, CDR2 FQNEAQ, per germline. The CDR3 is 15 amino acids. Trimming at V came to 4 bases and at J to 0 bases, leaving 5 bases not matched to a gene. As DNA, the CDR3 is TGTGCCAGCAGCTCCCTACAGGGGGGCTCCTACGAGCAGTACTTC. This gives the protein CASSSLQGGSYEQYF.

This chain joins TRBV19 and TRBJ1-6; TRBD1 matches at 7 bases. J lost 8 bases, V lost 9 bases, and 16 bases had no gene match. CDR1 LNHDA and CDR2 SQIVND come from the germline V gene (reference sequence). The CDR3 is 16 amino acids. The CDR3 spells CASGAPATGTHSPLHF. The CDR3 DNA is TGTGCCAGCGGCGCCCCCGCGACAGGGACCCATTCACCCCTCCACTTT. Full variable domain (outside the CDR3, taken from reference TRBV19 and TRBJ1-6): DGGITQSPKYLFRKEGQNVTLSCEQNLNHDAMYWYRQDPGQGLRLIYYSQIVNDFQKGDIAEGYSVSREKKESFPLTVTSAQKNPTAFYLCASGAPATGTHSPLHFGNGTRLTVT.

The chain recombines TRBV6-5 with TRBJ2-7; D call uncertain. Germline assignment: CDR1 MNHEY and CDR2 SVGAGI. Trimming left V 7 bases short and J 0 bases short, with 13 bases between. This CDR3 comprises 14 residues. CDR3: CASNHQLSSYEQYF. The CDR3 nucleotides are TGTGCCAGCAATCATCAGTTAAGCTCCTACGAGCAGTACTTC.

A note on this clone: The identical CDR3 is also encoded by other nucleotide sequences in the sample. V and J are TRBV2 and TRBJ2-5; D not resolved. Germline V lookup: CDR1 SNHLY, CDR2 FYNNEI. V dropped 2 bases and J dropped 5 bases, with 3 bases sitting between them. CDR3 size: 11 residues. The CDR3 DNA reads TGTGCCAGCAGTGAACGGGAGACCCAGTACTTC. Protein: CASSERETQYF.

The V call is TRBV4-2, the J call TRBJ2-2; D gene ambiguous. The germline CDR1 and CDR2 sequences are LGHNA and YNFKEQ. CDR3 length: 17 residues. Trimming took 0 bases from V and 5 from J, leaving 16 bases between them. CDR3 bases: TGTGCCAGCAGCCAAGATGTTCGGGTCGTGAGTACCGGGGAGCTGTTTTTT. It is translated as CASSQDVRVVSTGELFF.

V and J are TRBV11-2 and TRBJ2-1; D might be TRBD1 (6 bases). V gave up 0 bases and J gave up 4 bases, with 16 bases separating them. Germline V CDR1 and CDR2: SGHAT, FQNNGV. The CDR3 extends over 17 amino acids. As DNA, the CDR3 is TGTGCCAGCAGCTTAGATCCCGGGCAGGGGATATACAATGAGCAGTTCTTC. As protein: CASSLDPGQGIYNEQFF. The whole variable domain, filled in from reference TRBV11-2 and TRBJ2-1, reads EAGVAQSPRYKIIEKRQSVAFWCNPISGHATLYWYQQILGQGPKLLIQFQNNGVVDDSQLPKDRFSAERLKGVDSTLKIQPAKLEDSAVYLCASSLDPGQGIYNEQFFGPGTRLTVL.

The chain carries TRBV6-1 and TRBJ1-2; D unresolved. Trimming removed 0 bases from V and 2 bases from J, with 10 bases in between. Germline assignment: CDR1 MNHNS and CDR2 SASEGT. This CDR3 contains 15 residues. The CDR3 loop is CASSEAATVNYGYTF. CDR3 nucleotide sequence: TGTGCCAGCAGTGAAGCGGCGACTGTCAACTATGGCTACACCTTC.

V and J are TRBV11-2 and TRBJ2-1, with TRBD1 matching over 8 bases. The CDR3 is 14 amino acids. The junction had 9 bases not matched to a gene; V was cut back by 4 bases and J by 10 bases. Germline loops: CDR1 SGHAT, CDR2 FQNNGV. The CDR3: CASSSLTGVTEQFF. The CDR3 bases are TGTGCCAGCAGCTCGCTGACAGGGGTTACAGAGCAGTTCTTC.

This chain links TRBV7-3 with TRBJ2-2; D is unclear. Looked up from germline, CDR1 is SGHTA and CDR2 is FQGTGA. The V end was cut by 1 base, the J end by 6 bases, with 3 bases between. The CDR3 runs to 12 residues. CDR3 loop: CASSLKSGELFF. The CDR3 nucleotides are TGTGCCAGCAGCTTAAAGTCCGGGGAGCTGTTTTTT.

The V gene is TRBV14, the J gene TRBJ1-2; TRBD1 is a possible D gene (6 bases). Trimming cost V 5 bases and J 2 bases, with 15 bases left between them. Germline assignment: CDR1 SGHDN and CDR2 FVKESK. The CDR3 spans 15 residues. In DNA form, the CDR3 reads TGTGCCAGCAGCACGCACTCCCAGGGGAACTATGGCTACACCTTC. The encoded protein is CASSTHSQGNYGYTF. The entire variable domain, with the rest obtained from reference TRBV14 and TRBJ1-2, is as follows: EAGVTQFPSHSVIEKGQTVTLRCDPISGHDNLYWYRRVMGKEIKFLLHFVKESKQDESGMPNNRFLAERTGGTYSTLKVQPAELEDSGVYFCASSTHSQGNYGYTFGSGTRLTVV.

The V gene is TRBV4-1, the J gene TRBJ2-1; 8 bases are shared with TRBD1. J was trimmed by 9 bases and V by 4 bases; bases with no gene match: 11. Per germline, CDR1 MGHRA and CDR2 YSYEKL. This CDR3 has 15 amino acids. The CDR3 region has the DNA TGCGCCAGCAGCCTCGAGACAGGGGAAAGGGTTGAGCAGTTCTTC. Encoded protein: CASSLETGERVEQFF.

V is TRBV7-9 and J is TRBJ2-4; no definite D call. Germline loops: CDR1 SEHNR, CDR2 FQNEAQ (reference sequence). Trimming left V 1 base short and J 6 bases short, with 19 bases between. The CDR3 runs 17 residues. CDR3 sequence (DNA): TGTGCCAGCAGCTTAGGATTCTATCGCTCGTCCGGAAACATTCAGTACTTC. Encoded protein: CASSLGFYRSSGNIQYF.

The V call is TRBV19, the J call TRBJ1-1; 8 bases line up with TRBD1. Unmatched junction bases numbered 11, after V lost 5 bases and J lost 6 bases. Per the germline V gene, CDR1 is LNHDA and CDR2 is SQIVND (reference sequence). The CDR3 length is 15 residues. This CDR3 is CASSVTGGSVAEAFF. The CDR3 DNA reads as TGTGCCAGTAGTGTTACAGGGGGAAGCGTAGCTGAAGCTTTCTTT.

This clone was recorded a few times. The chain couples TRBV2 to TRBJ2-1, with 12 bases identical to TRBD2. Germline lookup yields CDR1 SNHLY and CDR2 FYNNEI. After removal of 6 bases from V and 4 bases from J, the junction contained 4 bases not matched to a gene. The CDR3 consists of 15 residues. The CDR3 nucleotides read TGTGCCAGCAGAGCTAGCGGGGGGGCATACAATGAGCAGTTCTTC. Encoded protein: CASRASGGAYNEQFF.

V is TRBV25-1 and J is TRBJ2-2, with no clear D. Germline CDR1 is MGHDK and CDR2 is SYGVNS. With 3 bases removed from V and 1 base from J, the gap between germline ends came to 6 bases. The CDR3 consists of 14 residues. CDR3 in DNA: TGTGCCAGCAGTGATACCGGGAACACCGGGGAGCTGTTTTTT. It yields the protein CASSDTGNTGELFF.

This rearrangement joins TRBV5-1 to TRBJ1-5; D is uncertain. The CDR3 is 14 amino acids. CDR1 and CDR2 from the germline V gene are SGHRS and YFSETQ. The V and J ends lost 4 bases and 2 bases respectively, with 10 bases between them. The CDR3 region is CASSEVAGNQPQHF. Here the CDR3 DNA reads TGCGCCAGCAGCGAGGTCGCGGGCAATCAGCCCCAGCATTTT. Full variable domain (remainder filled in from reference TRBV5-1 and TRBJ1-5): KAGVTQTPRYLIKTRGQQVTLSCSPISGHRSVSWYQQTPGQGLQFLFEYFSETQRNKGNFPGRFSGRQFSNSRSEMNVSTLELGDSALYLCASSEVAGNQPQHFGDGTRLSIL.